One sample yielded the 18 T cell receptor beta chains listed below, sequenced in a study of T-cell memory formation after mild COVID-19. One entry per CDR3 protein, called by TCRdb with MiXCR from the 5' RACE reads. The sample yields about half a million distinct CDR3 sequences, roughly 20% seen once. The material sequenced was PBMCs or a T cell subset sorted from them (not recorded which). All receptors come from an adult woman who had mild COVID-19 (a few samples of this study predate the infection). Cell type and time point are not known.

This clonotype appeared a few times. The chain joins TRBV7-2 to TRBJ2-3; D remains ambiguous. V was clipped by 7 bases and J by 4 bases, with 15 bases between them. CDR3 size: 14 residues. The germline CDR1 and CDR2 sequences are SGHTA and FQGNSA. The CDR3, as DNA: TGTGCCAGCACCTCCCCTGGTTACGCAGATACGCAGTATTTT. Amino acids: CASTSPGYADTQYF.

This clonotype showed up just a few times. J is TRBJ2-5 and V is TRBV24-1; D is unclear. CDR1 and CDR2 from the germline V gene are KGHDR and SFDVKD. Trimming left V 4 bases short and J 2 bases short, with 7 bases between. The CDR3 totals 13 residues. In nucleotides, the CDR3 is TGTGCCACCAGTGAGGGTGGACAAGAGACCCAGTACTTC. Its protein product is CATSEGGQETQYF.

This chain joins TRBV5-1 and TRBJ2-2; TRBD1 agrees at 7 bases. V shed 2 bases, J shed 4 bases, and the junction held 5 bases outside the gene matches. This CDR3 has 15 amino acids. Per germline, CDR1 SGHRS and CDR2 YFSETQ. The CDR3 nucleotides read TGCGCCAGCAGCTTTGGGACAGTGTCCACCGGGGAGCTGTTTTTT. Its protein is CASSFGTVSTGELFF.

V and J are TRBV9 and TRBJ2-5, with 8 bases that match TRBD2. This CDR3 has 13 residues. After removal of 5 bases from V and 5 bases from J, the junction contained 5 bases not matched to a gene. In germline, CDR1 is SGDLS, CDR2 YYNGEE. This chain's CDR3 is CASRSPGGETQYF. Written as DNA, the CDR3 is TGTGCCAGCAGGTCTCCGGGAGGGGAGACCCAGTACTTC.

This clonotype was detected a few times. V gene TRBV5-1 combines with J gene TRBJ1-1, with a tentative D call TRBD1 (5 bases). V was cut by 8 bases and J by 3 bases, with 14 bases left in between. The CDR3 is 13 amino acids. The germline CDR1 and CDR2 sequences are SGHRS and YFSETQ. CDR3 bases: TGCGCCAGTGGGGCGAGCGGGGACACTGAAGCTTTCTTT. Protein: CASGASGDTEAFF.

This clonotype was detected many times. The chain uses TRBV29-1 and TRBJ1-2; D gene uncertain. The germline CDR1 and CDR2 sequences are SQVTM and ANQGSEA. This CDR3 region has 11 residues. The V gene lost 4 bases and the J gene lost 7 bases, with 10 bases spanning the gap. The DNA for the CDR3 is TGCAGCGTTGGAGGAGAGGGTGGCTACACCTTC. This translates into CSVGGEGGYTF.

The table lists this clonotype with a few counts. V and J are TRBV7-6 and TRBJ2-2; D uncertain. The CDR3 has 12 amino acids. The germline V gene has CDR1 SGHVS and CDR2 FNYEAQ. The germline V and J ends were trimmed by 6 bases and 3 bases, with 5 bases remaining between them. CDR3 nucleotides: TGTGCCAGCAGGATAGACACCGGGGAGCTGTTTTTT. It specifies CASRIDTGELFF.

This clonotype has just a few counts. The chain is built from TRBV5-1 and TRBJ2-5; no clear D gene. Trimming removed 2 bases from V and 1 base from J, with 15 bases in between. Germline V gene lookup returns CDR1 SGHRS and CDR2 YFSETQ. CDR3 size: 16 residues. CDR3 loop: CASSFGSRVTQETQYF. DNA of the CDR3: TGCGCCAGCAGCTTTGGCTCCCGAGTAACCCAAGAGACCCAGTACTTC.

This clonotype was detected ten times or more. The chain links TRBV4-1 to TRBJ2-3; D gene ambiguous. The CDR3 sequence is 15 residues long. Germline assignment: CDR1 MGHRA and CDR2 YSYEKL. V lost 1 base to trimming and J lost 2 bases, with 10 bases between them. The CDR3 DNA is TGCGCCAGCAGCCAAGCCAGCGCCTACACAGATACGCAGTATTTT. This sequence encodes CASSQASAYTDTQYF.

This rearrangement joins TRBV20-1 to TRBJ1-5, with TRBD1 identical over 12 bases. J gave up 7 bases and V 6 bases, and 4 bases lay outside the gene matches. CDR3 length: 13 residues. The V gene's germline CDR1 is DFQATT and CDR2 SNEGSKA (reference sequence). This CDR3 reads CSAGDRGLQPQHF. DNA of the CDR3: TGCAGTGCAGGGGACAGGGGGCTGCAGCCCCAGCATTTT.

The chain combines TRBV12-3 or TRBV12-4 with TRBJ1-2; D ambiguous. Between the trimmed V and J ends, which lost 3 bases and 6 bases, there was a span of 11 bases. The CDR3 is 13 amino acids. CDR3 DNA: TGTGCCAGCAGTTTTAGAGGGAAGGATGGCTACACCTTC. It codes for CASSFRGKDGYTF.

V usage is TRBV20-1 and J usage is TRBJ2-7, with TRBD1 identical over 7 bases. With V trimmed by 0 bases and J by 0 bases, 8 bases remained unmatched. CDR1 is DFQATT, CDR2 SNEGSKA, per germline (reference sequence). The CDR3 is made up of 16 amino acids. This CDR3 reads CSARDPRGRSSYEQYF. The CDR3, as DNA: TGCAGTGCTAGAGATCCTAGGGGGCGGAGCTCCTACGAGCAGTACTTC.

This clonotype was observed at least ten times. The rearrangement links TRBV7-8 to TRBJ2-1, with 8 bases that match TRBD1. The CDR3 extends over 15 amino acids. Germline-derived CDR1 and CDR2 are SGHVS and FQNEAQ. Trimming cost V 5 bases and J 3 bases; bases outside gene matches: 6. The CDR3 coding sequence is TGTGCCAGCAGCAACTCAGGGGGCCTCTACAATGAGCAGTTCTTC. Translating it yields CASSNSGGLYNEQFF.

This chain joins TRBV9 and TRBJ1-2; no clear D gene. This CDR3 is built from 16 residues. V lost 4 bases and J lost 4, with 20 bases in between. In germline, CDR1 is SGDLS, CDR2 YYNGEE. The CDR3 DNA sequence: TGTGCCAGCAGCTCTGAGAAGGAGGGTCTAGGCTATGGCTACACCTTC. As protein: CASSSEKEGLGYGYTF.

The chain combines TRBV2 with TRBJ2-7, with 9 bases lining up with TRBD1. This CDR3 contains 14 residues. After removal of 6 bases from V and 6 bases from J, the junction contained 9 bases not matched to a gene. Germline V CDR1 and CDR2: SNHLY, FYNNEI. The CDR3 region has the DNA TGTGCCAGCAGACCGGGACAGGGAGGATTCGAGCAGTACTTC. Protein sequence: CASRPGQGGFEQYF.

The genes are TRBV5-1 and TRBJ2-2, with D perhaps assigned TRBD1 or TRBD2 (5 bases each). This CDR3 contains 15 residues. From germline, CDR1 is SGHRS and CDR2 YFSETQ. V was cut by 0 bases and J by 2 bases, with 8 bases left in between. The CDR3 DNA follows: TGCGCCAGCAGCTTGGATGGGGGAAACACCGGGGAGCTGTTTTTT. This codes for CASSLDGGNTGELFF.

A few counts support this clonotype. The chain employs TRBV7-2 and TRBJ2-5; D ambiguous. The CDR3 runs to 15 residues. Germline CDR1 and CDR2: SGHTA and FQGNSA. V lost 6 bases to trimming and J lost 0 bases, with 14 bases between them. CDR3 coding DNA: TGTGCCAGCAGTACTCCATCCTGGTACCAAGAGACCCAGTACTTC. Translated: CASSTPSWYQETQYF.

This clonotype turned up a few times. The genes are TRBV28 and TRBJ2-7, with D perhaps assigned TRBD1 or TRBD2 (5 bases each). Germline V gene lookup returns CDR1 MDHEN and CDR2 SYDVKM. CDR3 length equals 14 residues. V lost 4 bases and J lost 3, with 13 bases in between. CDR3 sequence (DNA): TGTGCCAGCAGTTCCCGGGACGGTAACTACGAGCAGTACTTC. Amino acids: CASSSRDGNYEQYF.